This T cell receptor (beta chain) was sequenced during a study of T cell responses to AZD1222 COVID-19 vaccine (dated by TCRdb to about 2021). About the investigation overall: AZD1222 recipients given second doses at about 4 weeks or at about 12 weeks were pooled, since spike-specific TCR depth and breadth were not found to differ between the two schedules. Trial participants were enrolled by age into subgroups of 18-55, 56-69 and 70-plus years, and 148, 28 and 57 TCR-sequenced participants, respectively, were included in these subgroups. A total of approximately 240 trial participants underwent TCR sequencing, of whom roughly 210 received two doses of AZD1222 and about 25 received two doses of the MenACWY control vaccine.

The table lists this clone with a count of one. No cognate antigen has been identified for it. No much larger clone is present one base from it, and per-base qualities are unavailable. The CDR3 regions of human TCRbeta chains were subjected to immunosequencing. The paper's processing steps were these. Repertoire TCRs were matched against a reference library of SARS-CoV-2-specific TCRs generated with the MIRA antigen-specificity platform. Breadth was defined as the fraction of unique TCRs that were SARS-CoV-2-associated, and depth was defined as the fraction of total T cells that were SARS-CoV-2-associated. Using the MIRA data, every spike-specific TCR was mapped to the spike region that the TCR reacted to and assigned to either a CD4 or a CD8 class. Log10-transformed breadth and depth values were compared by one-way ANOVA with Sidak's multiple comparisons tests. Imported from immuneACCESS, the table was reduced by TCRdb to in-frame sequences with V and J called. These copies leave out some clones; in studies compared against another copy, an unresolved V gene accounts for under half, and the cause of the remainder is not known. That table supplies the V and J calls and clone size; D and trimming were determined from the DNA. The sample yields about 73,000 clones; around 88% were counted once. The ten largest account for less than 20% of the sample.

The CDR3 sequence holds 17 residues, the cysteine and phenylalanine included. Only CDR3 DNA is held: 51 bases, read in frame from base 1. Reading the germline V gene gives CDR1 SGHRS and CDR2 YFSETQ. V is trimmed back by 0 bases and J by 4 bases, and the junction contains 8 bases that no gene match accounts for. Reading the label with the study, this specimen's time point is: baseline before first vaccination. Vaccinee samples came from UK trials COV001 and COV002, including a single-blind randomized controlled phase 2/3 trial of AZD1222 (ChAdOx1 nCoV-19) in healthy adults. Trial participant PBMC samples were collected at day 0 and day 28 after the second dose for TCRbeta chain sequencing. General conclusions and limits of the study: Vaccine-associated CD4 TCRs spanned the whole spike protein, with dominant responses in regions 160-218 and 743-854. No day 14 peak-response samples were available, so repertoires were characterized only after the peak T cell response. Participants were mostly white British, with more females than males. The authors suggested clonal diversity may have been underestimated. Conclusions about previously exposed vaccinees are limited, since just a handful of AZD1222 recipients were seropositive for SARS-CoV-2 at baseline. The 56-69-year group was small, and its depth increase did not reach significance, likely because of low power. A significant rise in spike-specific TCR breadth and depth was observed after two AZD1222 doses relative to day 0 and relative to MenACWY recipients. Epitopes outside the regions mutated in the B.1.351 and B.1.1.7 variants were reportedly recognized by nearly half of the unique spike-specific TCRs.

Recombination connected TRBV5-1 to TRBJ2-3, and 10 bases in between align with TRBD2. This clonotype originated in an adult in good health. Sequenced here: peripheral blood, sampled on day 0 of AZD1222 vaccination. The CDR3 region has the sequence CASSLGSASGSPDTQYF. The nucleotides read TGCGCCAGCAGCTTGGGGTCGGCTAGCGGGAGCCCAGATACGCAGTATTTT.